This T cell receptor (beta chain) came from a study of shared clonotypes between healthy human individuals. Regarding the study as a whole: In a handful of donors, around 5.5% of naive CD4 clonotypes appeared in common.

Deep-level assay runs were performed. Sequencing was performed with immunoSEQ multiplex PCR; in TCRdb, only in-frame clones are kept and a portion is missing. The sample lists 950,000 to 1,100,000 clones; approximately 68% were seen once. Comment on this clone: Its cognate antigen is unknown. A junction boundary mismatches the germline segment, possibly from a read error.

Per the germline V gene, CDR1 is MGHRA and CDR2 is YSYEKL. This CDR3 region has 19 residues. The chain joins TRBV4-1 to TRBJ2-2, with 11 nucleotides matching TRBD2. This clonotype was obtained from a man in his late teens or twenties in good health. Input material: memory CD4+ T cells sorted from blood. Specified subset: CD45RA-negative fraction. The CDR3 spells CASNQEMSSGRPSTGELFF. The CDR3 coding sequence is TGCGCCAGCAACCAAGAAATGTCTAGCGGGAGGCCTAGCACCGGGGAGCTGTTTTTT.